The 8 T cell receptor beta chains listed next were all sequenced from one sample in a study of CD8 T cells in ankylosing spondylitis. TCRdb processed the 5' RACE reads anew with MiXCR; each CDR3 protein has one entry. The table shows approximately 140,000 distinct CDR3 sequences, with approximately 48% occurring only once. Sequencing used synovial fluid, either unsorted or a sorted T cell fraction (not recorded which). The receptor source for this set is a male donor with ankylosing spondylitis.

The rearrangement uses TRBV2 and TRBJ2-3, with 7 nucleotides matching TRBD1. J lost 3 bases, V lost 5 bases, and 5 bases had no gene match. Germline-derived CDR1 and CDR2 are SNHLY and FYNNEI. The CDR3 runs to 14 residues. CDR3 protein: CASSHRGRTDTQYF. The CDR3 DNA is TGTGCCAGCAGTCACAGGGGAAGGACAGATACGCAGTATTTT. Using reference TRBV2 and TRBJ2-3 for the parts outside the CDR3, the full variable domain is EPEVTQTPSHQVTQMGQEVILRCVPISNHLYFYWYRQILGQKVEFLVSFYNNEISEKSEIFDDQFSVERPDGSNFTLKIRSTKLEDSAMYFCASSHRGRTDTQYFGPGTRLTVL.

CDR3 residues: CATSEAGTNTGELFF. The CDR3 DNA sequence: TGTGCCACCAGTGAAGCGGGCACGAACACCGGGGAGCTGTTTTTT. The rearrangement links TRBV24-1 to TRBJ2-2; weak D call: TRBD2 (6 bases). With 4 bases removed from V and 0 bases from J, the gap between germline ends came to 8 bases. The CDR3 covers 15 residues. Germline values: CDR1 KGHDR, CDR2 SFDVKD.

This clonotype has ten or more counts. V is TRBV27 and J is TRBJ1-2, with D tentatively TRBD1 (5 bases). The length of the CDR3 is 14 residues. CDR1 MNHEY and CDR2 SMNVEV come from the germline V gene (reference sequence). The V and J ends lost 4 bases and 4 bases respectively, with 13 bases between them. CDR3 bases: TGTGCCAGCAGTTCGGGGGGGTTCGGCTATGGCTACACCTTC. As protein: CASSSGGFGYGYTF.

The rearrangement uses TRBV5-6 and TRBJ2-5; D possibly corresponds to TRBD2 (5 bases). The CDR3 extends over 18 amino acids. The ends were cut back, 5 bases at V and 0 bases at J, with 23 bases in the middle. CDR1 and CDR2 (germline): SGHDT, YYEEEE. The DNA for the CDR3 is TGTGCCAGCAGTCAACCCACCCCCTCGTACGGGGACCAAGAGACCCAGTACTTC. It is translated as CASSQPTPSYGDQETQYF.

With respect to this clonotype: A read error may produce the germline difference seen at one junction end. The chain has TRBV4-1 and TRBJ2-7; the D is unclear. The CDR3 runs to 13 residues. CDR1 is MGHRA, CDR2 YSYEKL, per germline. CDR3 nucleotide sequence: TGCGCCAGCAGTCAAGTCGTCACCTACGAGCAGTACTTC. As protein: CASSQVVTYEQYF.

The chain recombines TRBV28 with TRBJ2-3; 15 bases map to TRBD2. CDR3 size: 16 residues. Germline values: CDR1 MDHEN, CDR2 SYDVKM. Trimming at V came to 4 bases and at J to 4 bases, leaving 3 bases not matched to a gene. The CDR3 spells CASSSRTSGRADTQYF. In DNA, the CDR3 is TGTGCCAGCAGTTCCCGGACTAGCGGGAGGGCAGATACGCAGTATTTT.

This clonotype was detected a few times. V is TRBV5-1 and J is TRBJ1-1; D ambiguous. CDR3 length: 12 amino acids. CDR1 is SGHRS and CDR2 is YFSETQ in the germline V gene. The ends were cut back, 3 bases at V and 11 bases at J, with 14 bases in the middle. In nucleotides, the CDR3 is TGCGCCAGCAGCTACTACAAGGTAGGGGCTTTCTTT. Its protein product is CASSYYKVGAFF.

V and J are TRBV28 and TRBJ1-6; 9 positions agree with TRBD1. Germline values: CDR1 MDHEN, CDR2 SYDVKM. There are 16 residues in the CDR3. With V trimmed by 3 bases and J by 7 bases, 7 bases remained unmatched. CDR3 in amino acids: CASSFYFGQGNSPLHF. The CDR3 DNA reads TGTGCCAGCAGTTTCTATTTTGGACAGGGGAATTCACCCCTCCACTTT.